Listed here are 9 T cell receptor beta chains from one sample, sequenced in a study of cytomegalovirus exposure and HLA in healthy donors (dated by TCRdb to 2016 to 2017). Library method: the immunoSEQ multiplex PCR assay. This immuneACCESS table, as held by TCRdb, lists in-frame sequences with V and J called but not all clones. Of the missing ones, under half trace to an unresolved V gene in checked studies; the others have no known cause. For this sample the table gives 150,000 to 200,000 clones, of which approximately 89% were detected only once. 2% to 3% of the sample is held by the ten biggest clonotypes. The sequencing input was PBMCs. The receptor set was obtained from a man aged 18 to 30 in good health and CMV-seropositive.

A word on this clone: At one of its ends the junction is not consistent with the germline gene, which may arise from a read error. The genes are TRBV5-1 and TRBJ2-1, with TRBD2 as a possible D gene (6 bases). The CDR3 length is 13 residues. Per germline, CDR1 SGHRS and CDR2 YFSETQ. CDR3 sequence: CASSLEGVPPGVF. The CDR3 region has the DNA TGCGCCAGCAGCTTGGAAGGCGTCCCCCCGGGAGTCTTC.

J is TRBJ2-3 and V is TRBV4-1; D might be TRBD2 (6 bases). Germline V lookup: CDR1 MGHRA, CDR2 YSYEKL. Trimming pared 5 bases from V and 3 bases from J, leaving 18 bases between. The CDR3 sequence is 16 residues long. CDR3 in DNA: TGCGCCAGCAGCGGGAGGTTGGGACTTCGGACAGATACGCAGTATTTT. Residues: CASSGRLGLRTDTQYF.

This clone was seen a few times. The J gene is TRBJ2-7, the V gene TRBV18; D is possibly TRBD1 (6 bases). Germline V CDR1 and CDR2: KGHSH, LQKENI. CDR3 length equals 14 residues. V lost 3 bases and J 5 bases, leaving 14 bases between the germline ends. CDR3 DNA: TGTGCCAGCTCACCCGTGAACAGGGATAACGAGCAGTACTTC. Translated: CASSPVNRDNEQYF.

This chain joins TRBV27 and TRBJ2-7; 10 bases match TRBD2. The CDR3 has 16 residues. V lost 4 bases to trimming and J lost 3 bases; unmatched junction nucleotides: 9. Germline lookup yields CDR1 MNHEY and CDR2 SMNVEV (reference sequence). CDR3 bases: TGTGCCAGCAGTTCGAGTAGCGGGAGGACCCACTACGAGCAGTACTTC. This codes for CASSSSSGRTHYEQYF.

Written as DNA, the CDR3 is TGTGCCAGCAGCTCCGAGACTAGTAGCTCCTACGAGCAGTACTTC. Amino acid sequence: CASSSETSSSYEQYF. The chain links TRBV7-3 to TRBJ2-7, with a possible D match to TRBD2 (6 bases). Trimming took off 4 bases at V and 0 bases at J, with 13 bases between the two ends. This CDR3 has 15 residues. Germline loops: CDR1 SGHTA, CDR2 FQGTGA.

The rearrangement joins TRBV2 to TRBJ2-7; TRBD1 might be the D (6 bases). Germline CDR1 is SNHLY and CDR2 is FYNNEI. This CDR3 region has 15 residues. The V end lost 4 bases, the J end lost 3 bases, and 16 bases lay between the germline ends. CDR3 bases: TGTGCCAGCAGTGTCGATATAGGGGGATTCTACGAGCAGTACTTC. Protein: CASSVDIGGFYEQYF.

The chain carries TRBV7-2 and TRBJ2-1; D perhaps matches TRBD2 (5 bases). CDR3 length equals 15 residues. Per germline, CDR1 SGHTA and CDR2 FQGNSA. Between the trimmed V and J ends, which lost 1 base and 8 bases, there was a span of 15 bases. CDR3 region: CASSLGASLVYEQFF. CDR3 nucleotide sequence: TGTGCCAGCAGCTTAGGAGCTAGCTTGGTGTATGAGCAGTTCTTC.

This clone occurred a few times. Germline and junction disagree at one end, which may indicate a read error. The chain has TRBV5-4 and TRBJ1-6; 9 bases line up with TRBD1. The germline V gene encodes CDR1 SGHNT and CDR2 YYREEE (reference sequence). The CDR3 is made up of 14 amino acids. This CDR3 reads CASRLDRGNSPLHF. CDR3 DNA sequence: TGTGCCAGCAGGTTGGACAGGGGAAATTCACCCCTCCACTTT.

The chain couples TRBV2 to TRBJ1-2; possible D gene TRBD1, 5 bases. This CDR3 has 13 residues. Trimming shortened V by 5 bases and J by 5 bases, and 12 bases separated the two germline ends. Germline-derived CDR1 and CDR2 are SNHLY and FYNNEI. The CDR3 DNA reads TGTGCCAGCAGTCCGAAGACAGCGTATGGCTACACCTTC. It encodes CASSPKTAYGYTF.